The present T cell receptor beta chain was sequenced within a study of T-cell reconstitution after alpha-beta-depleted transplantation in children. Preparation of the TCRbeta library involved a method that used unique molecular identifiers. Each CDR3 protein gets one entry after TCRdb re-called the PCR reads with MiXCR. Here the sample spans about 370,000 distinct CDR3 sequences, about a fifth being singletons. This clonotype appeared a few times. The CDR3 loop spans 11 amino acids. The germline V gene has CDR1 SGHDN and CDR2 FVKESK. The V gene lost 6 bases and the J gene lost 6 bases, with 8 bases spanning the gap.

The sequenced sample was PBMCs from the stem cell graft donor, obtained from the stem cell graft. The rearrangement joins TRBV14 to TRBJ1-2; D not certain. The clonotype was recovered from a human donor who donated a stem cell graft to a child with acute myeloid leukemia. The CDR3 reads CASSNSHGYTF. The DNA of the CDR3 is TGTGCCAGCAGTAACAGTCATGGCTACACCTTC. Variable domain in full (rest from reference TRBV14 and TRBJ1-2): EAGVTQFPSHSVIEKGQTVTLRCDPISGHDNLYWYRRVMGKEIKFLLHFVKESKQDESGMPNNRFLAERTGGTYSTLKVQPAELEDSGVYFCASSNSHGYTFGSGTRLTVV.